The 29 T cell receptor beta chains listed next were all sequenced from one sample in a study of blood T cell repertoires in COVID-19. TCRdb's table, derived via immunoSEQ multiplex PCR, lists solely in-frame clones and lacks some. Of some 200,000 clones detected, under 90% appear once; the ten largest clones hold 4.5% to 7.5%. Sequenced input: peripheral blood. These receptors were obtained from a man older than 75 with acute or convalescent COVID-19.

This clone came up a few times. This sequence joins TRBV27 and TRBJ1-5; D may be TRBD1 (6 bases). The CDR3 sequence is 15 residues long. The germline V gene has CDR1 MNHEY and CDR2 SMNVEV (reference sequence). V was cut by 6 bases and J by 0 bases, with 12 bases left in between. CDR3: CASRQGTLSNQPQHF. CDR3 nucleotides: TGTGCCAGCAGACAAGGGACACTTAGCAATCAGCCCCAGCATTTT.

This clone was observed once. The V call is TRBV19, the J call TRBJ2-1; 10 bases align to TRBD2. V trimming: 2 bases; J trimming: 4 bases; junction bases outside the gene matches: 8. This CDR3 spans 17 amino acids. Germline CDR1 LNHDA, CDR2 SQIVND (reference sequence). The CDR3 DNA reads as TGTGCCAGTAGTATAAGCGGGAGGGCCCCCACGTACAATGAGCAGTTCTTC. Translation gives CASSISGRAPTYNEQFF.

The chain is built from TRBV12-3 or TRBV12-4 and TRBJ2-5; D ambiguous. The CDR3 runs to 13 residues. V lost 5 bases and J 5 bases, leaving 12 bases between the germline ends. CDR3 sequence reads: CASSPPIGETQYF. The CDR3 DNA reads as TGTGCCAGCAGTCCTCCAATCGGGGAGACCCAGTACTTC.

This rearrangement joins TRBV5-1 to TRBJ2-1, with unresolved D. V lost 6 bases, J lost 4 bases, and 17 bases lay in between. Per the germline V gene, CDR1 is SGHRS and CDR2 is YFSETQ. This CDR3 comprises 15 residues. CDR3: CASTFGVGGYNEQFF. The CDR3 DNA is TGCGCCAGCACATTTGGAGTAGGTGGTTACAATGAGCAGTTCTTC.

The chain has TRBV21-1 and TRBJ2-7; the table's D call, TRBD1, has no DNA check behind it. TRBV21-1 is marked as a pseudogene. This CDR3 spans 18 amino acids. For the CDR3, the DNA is TGTGCCAGCAGCAAAGTTCTTGGGGGCCAGGGGGCCTCCTACGAGCAGTACGTC. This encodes CASSKVLGGQGASYEQYV.

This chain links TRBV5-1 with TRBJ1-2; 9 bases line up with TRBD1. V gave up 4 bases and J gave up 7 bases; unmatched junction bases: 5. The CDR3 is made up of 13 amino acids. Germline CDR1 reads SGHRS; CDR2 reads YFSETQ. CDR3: CASSRGQGVGYTF. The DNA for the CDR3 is TGCGCCAGCAGCCGGGGACAGGGAGTTGGCTACACCTTC.

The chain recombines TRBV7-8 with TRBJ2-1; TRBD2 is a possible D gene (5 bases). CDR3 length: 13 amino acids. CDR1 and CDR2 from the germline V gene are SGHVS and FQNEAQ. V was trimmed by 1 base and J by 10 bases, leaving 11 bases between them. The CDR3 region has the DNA TGTGCCAGCAGCTTAGGTCTAGCCGGCGAGCAGTTCTTC. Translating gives CASSLGLAGEQFF.

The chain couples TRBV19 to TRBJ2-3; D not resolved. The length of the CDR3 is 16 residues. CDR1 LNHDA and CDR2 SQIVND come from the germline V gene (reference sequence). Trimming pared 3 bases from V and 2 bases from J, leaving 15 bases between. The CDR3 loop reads CASSISDNLITDTQYF. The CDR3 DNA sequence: TGTGCCAGTAGTATTAGTGACAACCTCATCACAGATACGCAGTATTTT.

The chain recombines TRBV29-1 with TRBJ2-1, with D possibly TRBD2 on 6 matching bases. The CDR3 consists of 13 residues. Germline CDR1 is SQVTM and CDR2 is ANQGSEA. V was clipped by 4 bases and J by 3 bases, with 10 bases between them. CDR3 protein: CSVARDFYNEQFF. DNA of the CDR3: TGCAGCGTTGCGAGGGACTTCTACAATGAGCAGTTCTTC.

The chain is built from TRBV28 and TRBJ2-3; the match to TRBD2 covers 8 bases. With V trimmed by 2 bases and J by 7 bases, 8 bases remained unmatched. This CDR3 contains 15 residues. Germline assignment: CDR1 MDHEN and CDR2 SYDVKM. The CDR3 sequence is CASSLGVASGYTQYF. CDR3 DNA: TGTGCCAGCAGTTTAGGCGTGGCTAGCGGGTATACGCAGTATTTT. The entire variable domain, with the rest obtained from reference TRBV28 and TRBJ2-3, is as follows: DVKVTQSSRYLVKRTGEKVFLECVQDMDHENMFWYRQDPGLGLRLIYFSYDVKMKEKGDIPEGYSVSREKKERFSLILESASTNQTSMYLCASSLGVASGYTQYFGPGTRLTVL.

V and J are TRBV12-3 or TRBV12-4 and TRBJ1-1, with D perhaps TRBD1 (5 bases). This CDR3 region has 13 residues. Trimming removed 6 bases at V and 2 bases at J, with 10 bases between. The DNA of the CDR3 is TGTGCCAGCAGCTGGGGGGTTAACACTGAAGCTTTCTTT. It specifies CASSWGVNTEAFF.

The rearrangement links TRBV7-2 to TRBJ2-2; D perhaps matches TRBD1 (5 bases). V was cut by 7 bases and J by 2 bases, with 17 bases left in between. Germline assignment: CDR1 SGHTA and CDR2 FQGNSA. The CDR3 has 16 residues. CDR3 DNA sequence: TGTGCCAGCACCCTTCAGGGTCGATACAACACCGGGGAGCTGTTTTTT. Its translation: CASTLQGRYNTGELFF.

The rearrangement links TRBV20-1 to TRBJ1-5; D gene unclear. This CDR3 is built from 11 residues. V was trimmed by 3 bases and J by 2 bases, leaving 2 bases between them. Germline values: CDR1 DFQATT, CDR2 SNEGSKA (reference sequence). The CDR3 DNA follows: TGCAGTGCTAGCGGCAATCAGCCCCAGCATTTT. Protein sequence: CSASGNQPQHF.

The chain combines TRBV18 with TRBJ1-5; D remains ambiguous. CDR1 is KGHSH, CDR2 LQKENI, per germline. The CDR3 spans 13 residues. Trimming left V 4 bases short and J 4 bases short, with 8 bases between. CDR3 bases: TGTGCCAGCTCACTCGACGGGAATCAGCCCCAGCATTTT. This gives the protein CASSLDGNQPQHF.

The CDR3 DNA reads as TGCGCCAGCAGCTGGGGGGAGTTGAACACTGAAGCTTTCTTT. Its translation: CASSWGELNTEAFF. This sequence joins TRBV5-1 and TRBJ1-1, with a possible D match to TRBD1 (5 bases). The CDR3 has 14 residues. V lost 3 bases to trimming and J lost 0 bases, with 9 bases between them. Germline values: CDR1 SGHRS, CDR2 YFSETQ.

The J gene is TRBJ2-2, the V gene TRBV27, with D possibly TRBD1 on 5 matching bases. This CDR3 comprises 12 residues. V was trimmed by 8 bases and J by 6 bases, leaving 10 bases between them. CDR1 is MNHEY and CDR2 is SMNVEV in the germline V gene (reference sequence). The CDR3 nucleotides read TGTGCCAGCTCAGGGTTCCCCGGGGAGCTGTTTTTT. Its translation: CASSGFPGELFF.

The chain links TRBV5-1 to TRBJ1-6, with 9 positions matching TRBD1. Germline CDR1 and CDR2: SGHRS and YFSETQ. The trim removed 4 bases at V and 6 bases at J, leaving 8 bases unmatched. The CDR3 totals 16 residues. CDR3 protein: CASSEPGTGINSPLHF. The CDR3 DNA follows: TGCGCCAGCAGCGAACCCGGGACAGGGATTAATTCACCCCTCCACTTT.

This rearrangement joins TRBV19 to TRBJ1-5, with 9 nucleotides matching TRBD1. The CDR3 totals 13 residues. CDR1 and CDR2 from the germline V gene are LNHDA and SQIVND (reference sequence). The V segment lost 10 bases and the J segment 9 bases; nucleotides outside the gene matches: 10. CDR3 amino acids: CATDNRGRGPQHF. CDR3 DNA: TGTGCCACTGACAACAGGGGGCGGGGGCCCCAGCATTTT.

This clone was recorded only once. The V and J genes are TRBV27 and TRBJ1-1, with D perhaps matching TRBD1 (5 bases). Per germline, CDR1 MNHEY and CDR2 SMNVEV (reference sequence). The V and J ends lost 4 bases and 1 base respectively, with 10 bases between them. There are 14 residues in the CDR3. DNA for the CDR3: TGTGCCAGCAGTTCCAGGGAAAAGAACACTGAAGCTTTCTTT. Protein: CASSSREKNTEAFF.

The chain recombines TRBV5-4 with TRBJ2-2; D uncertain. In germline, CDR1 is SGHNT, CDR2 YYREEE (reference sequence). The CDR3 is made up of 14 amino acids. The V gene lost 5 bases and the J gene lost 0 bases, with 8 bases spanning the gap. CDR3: CASSHQTNTGELFF. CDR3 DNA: TGTGCCAGCAGTCATCAGACGAACACCGGGGAGCTGTTTTTT. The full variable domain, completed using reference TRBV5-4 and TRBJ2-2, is ETGVTQSPTHLIKTRGQQVTLRCSSQSGHNTVSWYQQALGQGPQFIFQYYREEENGRGNFPPRFSGLQFPNYSSELNVNALELDDSALYLCASSHQTNTGELFFGEGSRLTVL.

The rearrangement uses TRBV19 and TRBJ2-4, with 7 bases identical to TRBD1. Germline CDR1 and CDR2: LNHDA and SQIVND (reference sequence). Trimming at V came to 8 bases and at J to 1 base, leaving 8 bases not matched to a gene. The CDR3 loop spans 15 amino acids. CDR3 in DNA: TGTGCCAGTGGCCCGACAGGGATGGCCAAAAACATTCAGTACTTC. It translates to CASGPTGMAKNIQYF.

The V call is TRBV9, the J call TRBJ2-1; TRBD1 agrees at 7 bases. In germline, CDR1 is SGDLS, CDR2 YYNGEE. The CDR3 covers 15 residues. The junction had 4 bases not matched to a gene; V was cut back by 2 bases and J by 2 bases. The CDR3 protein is CASSVRGQTYNEQFF. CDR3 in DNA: TGTGCCAGCAGCGTCCGGGGACAGACCTACAATGAGCAGTTCTTC.

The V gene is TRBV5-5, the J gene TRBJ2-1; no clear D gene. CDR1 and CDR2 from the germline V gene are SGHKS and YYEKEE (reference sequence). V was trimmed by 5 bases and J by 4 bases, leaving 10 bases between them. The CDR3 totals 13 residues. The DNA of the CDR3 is TGTGCCAGCAGTCACATACAGTACAATGAGCAGTTCTTC. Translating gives CASSHIQYNEQFF.

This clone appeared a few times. The CDR3 nucleotides read TGCGCCAGCAGCTTGGCCATGACTAGCGGATACAATGAGCAGTTCTTC. This codes for CASSLAMTSGYNEQFF. The genes are TRBV5-1 and TRBJ2-1; TRBD2 matches at 9 bases. Germline loops: CDR1 SGHRS, CDR2 YFSETQ. The J segment lost 4 bases and the V segment lost 0 bases, leaving 5 bases of the junction unmatched. There are 16 residues in the CDR3.

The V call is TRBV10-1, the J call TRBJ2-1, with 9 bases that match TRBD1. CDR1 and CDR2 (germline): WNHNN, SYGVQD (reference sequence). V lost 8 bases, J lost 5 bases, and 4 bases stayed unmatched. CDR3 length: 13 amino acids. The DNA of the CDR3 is TGCGCCAGCGGGGGACAGGGAAACAATGAGCAGTTCTTC. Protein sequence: CASGGQGNNEQFF.

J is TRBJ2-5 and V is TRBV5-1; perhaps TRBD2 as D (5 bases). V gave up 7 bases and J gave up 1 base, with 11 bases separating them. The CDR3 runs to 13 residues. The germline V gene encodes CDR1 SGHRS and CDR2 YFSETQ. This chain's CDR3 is CASQRTGQETQYF. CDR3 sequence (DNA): TGCGCCAGCCAAAGGACTGGCCAAGAGACCCAGTACTTC.

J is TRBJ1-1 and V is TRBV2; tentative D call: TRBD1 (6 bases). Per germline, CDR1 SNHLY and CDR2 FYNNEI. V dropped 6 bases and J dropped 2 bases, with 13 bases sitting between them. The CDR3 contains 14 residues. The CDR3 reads CASRKQGPNTEAFF. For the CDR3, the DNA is TGTGCCAGCAGGAAACAGGGACCCAACACTGAAGCTTTCTTT.

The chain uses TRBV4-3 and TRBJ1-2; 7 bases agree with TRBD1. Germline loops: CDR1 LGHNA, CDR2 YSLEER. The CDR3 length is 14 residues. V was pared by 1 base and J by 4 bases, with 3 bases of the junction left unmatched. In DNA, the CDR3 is TGCGCCAGCAGCCAAGGGGACAGAGTCTATGGCTACACCTTC. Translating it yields CASSQGDRVYGYTF.

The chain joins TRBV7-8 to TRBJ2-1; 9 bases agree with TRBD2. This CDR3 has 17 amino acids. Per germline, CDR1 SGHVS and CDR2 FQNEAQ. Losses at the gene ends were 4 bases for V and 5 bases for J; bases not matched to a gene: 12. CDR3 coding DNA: TGTGCCAGCAGCTCCCGAAGACTAGCGGCAGAGAACAATGAGCAGTTCTTC. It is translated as CASSSRRLAAENNEQFF. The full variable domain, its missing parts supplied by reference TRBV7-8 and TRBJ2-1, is GAGVSQSPRYKVAKRGQDVALRCDPISGHVSLFWYQQALGQGPEFLTYFQNEAQLDKSGLPSDRFFAERPEGSVSTLKIQRTQQEDSAVYLCASSSRRLAAENNEQFFGPGTRLTVL.